Each of the 8 T cell receptor beta chains below was sequenced from the same sample in a study of shared clonotypes between healthy human individuals. Using immunoSEQ multiplex PCR, the repertoire was profiled, and TCRdb retains in-frame clones only, with some absent. The top ten hold roughly 0.42% of the sample, which has about 1.5 million clones, 95% to 99% seen once. The sample consisted of naive CD4+ T cells sorted from blood. Subset: CD45RA+ positively selected. The receptors derive from a man between 25 and 39 years old in good health.

V and J are TRBV15 and TRBJ2-1; D possibly corresponds to TRBD2 (6 bases). Trimming pared 5 bases from V and 5 bases from J, leaving 19 bases between. The CDR3 is 16 residues long. From germline, CDR1 is LNHNV and CDR2 YYDKDF (reference sequence). The CDR3: CATSGPGDGRNNEQFF. Here the CDR3 DNA reads TGTGCCACCAGCGGCCCGGGGGATGGGCGGAACAATGAGCAGTTCTTC.

The gene calls are TRBV5-4 and TRBJ2-3; D remains ambiguous. The CDR3 totals 12 residues. Germline CDR1 and CDR2: SGHNT and YYREEE (reference sequence). V was clipped by 4 bases and J by 6 bases, with 9 bases between them. CDR3 sequence reads: CASSLSGDTQYF. CDR3 nucleotide sequence: TGTGCCAGCAGCCTCTCCGGGGATACGCAGTATTTT.

This chain joins TRBV5-1 and TRBJ2-1; D is perhaps TRBD2 (6 bases). The CDR3 length is 15 residues. Germline-derived CDR1 and CDR2 are SGHRS and YFSETQ. V lost 7 bases to trimming and J lost 7 bases, with 21 bases between them. CDR3: CASGRVGQGGNEQFF. Written as DNA, the CDR3 is TGCGCCAGCGGAAGGGTGGGGCAGGGAGGTAATGAGCAGTTCTTC.

This clone was observed a single time. This chain links TRBV6-6 with TRBJ2-1; TRBD1 or TRBD2 may be the D gene (5 bases each). CDR1 and CDR2 from the germline V gene are MNHNY and SVGAGI (reference sequence). V lost 5 bases, J lost 8 bases, and 13 bases lay in between. The CDR3 is 13 amino acids. Here the CDR3 reads CASSPRDPDEQFF. The CDR3 bases are TGTGCCAGCAGTCCCCGGGACCCGGATGAGCAGTTCTTC.

V usage is TRBV7-9 and J usage is TRBJ2-7; D gene unclear. The CDR3 covers 14 residues. The V and J ends lost 3 bases and 3 bases respectively, with 12 bases between them. Per germline, CDR1 SEHNR and CDR2 FQNEAQ (reference sequence). This CDR3 is CASSLKTASYEQYF. The CDR3 DNA reads as TGTGCCAGCAGCTTGAAAACAGCGAGCTACGAGCAGTACTTC.

CDR3 in amino acids: CASSLNKGNNEQFF. CDR3 sequence (DNA): TGTGCCAGCAGCTTAAATAAGGGAAACAATGAGCAGTTCTTC. The J gene is TRBJ2-1, the V gene TRBV11-2; D is uncertain. CDR1 is SGHAT, CDR2 FQNNGV, per germline. V shed 2 bases and J shed 5 bases, with 10 bases lying between them. The CDR3 totals 14 residues.

The CDR3 DNA sequence: TGTGCCAGCAGCCGGGGGGAAGCGTCTCGCTCCTACGAGCAGTACTTC. Amino acid sequence: CASSRGEASRSYEQYF. The chain recombines TRBV7-8 with TRBJ2-7; TRBD2 aligns across 7 bases. The J segment lost 0 bases and the V segment lost 5 bases, leaving 10 bases of the junction unmatched. Germline CDR1 is SGHVS and CDR2 is FQNEAQ. The CDR3 is 16 residues long.

The CDR3: CASRLTGHMSTEAFF. CDR3 DNA sequence: TGTGCCAGCAGACTGACGGGACACATGAGCACTGAAGCTTTCTTT. The gene calls are TRBV28 and TRBJ1-1; perhaps TRBD1 as D (6 bases). The germline V gene encodes CDR1 MDHEN and CDR2 SYDVKM. The CDR3 consists of 15 residues. The V gene lost 6 bases and the J gene lost 4 bases, with 18 bases spanning the gap.